The rows below give T cell receptor beta chains drawn from one sample of a study of blood T cell repertoires in COVID-19. Method: immunoSEQ multiplex PCR; TCRdb's copy keeps in-frame clones and lacks some. The data show some 300,000 clones, roughly 88% seen once. Sequencing was performed on peripheral blood. Receptors originate from a woman aged 25 to 39 who had recovered from COVID-19. CDR3s include the opening cysteine and the closing phenylalanine or tryptophan. D genes are given only for firm matches. The size field is filled for only some rows; it gives once, few, many or a size class.

D gene	clone size	V gene	J gene	CDR3 protein	CDR3 DNA
.	.	TRBV4-1	TRBJ1-5	CASSQGFGQPQHF	TGCGCCAGCAGCCAAGGGTTCGGTCAGCCCCAGCATTTT
.	.	TRBV7-9	TRBJ1-3	CASSLAGARERGNTIYF	TGTGCCAGCAGCTTAGCTGGGGCCCGGGAGCGCGGAAACACCATATATTTT
.	.	TRBV28	TRBJ1-6	CASSYPRGSYNSPLHF	TGTGCCAGCAGTTATCCCAGGGGATCCTATAATTCACCCCTCCACTTT
TRBD1	.	TRBV7-2	TRBJ1-1	CASSLTGTGGFGAFF	TGTGCCAGCAGCTTAACCGGGACAGGGGGCTTTGGGGCTTTCTTT
TRBD1	.	TRBV28	TRBJ2-2	CASRLGTGGTGELFF	TGTGCCAGCAGATTGGGGACAGGGGGAACGGGGGAGCTGTTTTTT
.	.	TRBV18	TRBJ1-3	CASSPDETPRSGNTIYF	TGTGCCAGCTCACCAGATGAGACACCTCGTTCTGGAAACACCATATATTTT
TRBD2	.	TRBV5-1	TRBJ2-1	CASSLGGGGARNEQFF	TGCGCCAGCAGCTTGGGAGGCGGGGGGGCAAGGAATGAGCAGTTCTTC
.	once	TRBV4-3	TRBJ1-2	CASSQAVGYGYTF	TGCGCCAGCAGCCAGGCGGTGGGCTATGGCTACACCTTC
TRBD1	few	TRBV9	TRBJ1-2	CASSGVGTVYGYTF	TGTGCCAGCAGCGGGGTAGGGACAGTCTATGGCTACACCTTC
.	.	TRBV6-5	TRBJ2-5	CASSGLAQETQYF	TGTGCCAGCAGCGGGCTAGCCCAAGAGACCCAGTACTTC
TRBD1	.	TRBV23-1	TRBJ1-5	CASRRDRLVYNQPQHF	TGCGCCAGCCGCCGGGACAGGTTAGTGTACAATCAGCCCCAGCATTTT
TRBD1	.	TRBV19	TRBJ1-1	CASSLGQGITEAFF	TGTGCCAGTAGCCTGGGACAGGGGATAACTGAAGCTTTCTTT
TRBD2	.	TRBV6-1	TRBJ2-1	CASSGAGGSYNEQFF	TGTGCCAGCAGTGGAGCGGGGGGCTCCTACAATGAGCAGTTCTTC
TRBD2	.	TRBV6-1	TRBJ2-7	CASSEGGGADEQYF	TGTGCCAGCAGTGAGGGCGGGGGGGCCGACGAGCAGTACTTC
TRBD1	.	TRBV11-2	TRBJ2-1	CASSKGTAYNEQFF	TGTGCCAGCAGCAAGGGGACAGCGTACAATGAGCAGTTCTTC
.	.	TRBV7-2	TRBJ2-5	CASSSYVRDSSTQYF	TGTGCCAGCAGCTCGTACGTCCGGGACTCGTCGACCCAGTACTTC
.	.	TRBV5-6	TRBJ2-1	CASSSGAYNEQFF	TGTGCCAGCAGCTCTGGGGCGTACAATGAGCAGTTCTTC
.	.	TRBV5-6	TRBJ2-3	CASSHVQGSTDTQYF	TGTGCCAGCAGCCACGTCCAGGGGTCTACAGATACGCAGTATTTT
TRBD1	.	TRBV19	TRBJ1-5	CASSPRTGTNQPQHF	TGTGCCAGTAGTCCTCGGACAGGAACAAATCAGCCCCAGCATTTT
.	.	TRBV5-6	TRBJ1-1	CASSSPRDTEAFF	TGTGCCAGCAGCTCCCCTCGGGACACTGAAGCTTTCTTT
TRBD1	few	TRBV2	TRBJ1-5	CASSERGQGGQPQHF	TGTGCCAGCAGTGAAAGGGGGCAGGGGGGCCAGCCCCAGCATTTT
.	few	TRBV11-3	TRBJ1-3	CASSPPPSGEGKGNTIYF	TGTGCCAGCAGCCCCCCACCATCGGGGGAGGGGAAAGGAAACACCATATATTTT
.	.	TRBV29-1	TRBJ1-6	CSVRSGSDSPLHF	TGCAGCGTTAGGTCCGGGAGCGATTCACCCCTCCACTTT
.	few	TRBV27	TRBJ2-5	CASSLSDRQETQYF	TGTGCCAGCAGTTTATCGGACAGACAAGAGACCCAGTACTTC
TRBD1	.	TRBV7-6	TRBJ2-5	CASSPRTGEETQYF	TGTGCCAGCAGCCCCCGGACAGGGGAAGAGACCCAGTACTTC
.	.	TRBV5-1	TRBJ1-6	CASSLQGERSPLHF	TGCGCCAGCAGCTTGCAGGGTGAGCGTTCACCCCTCCACTTT
.	.	TRBV27	TRBJ1-1	CASSLRGPTEAFF	TGTGCCAGCAGTTTACGCGGTCCCACTGAAGCTTTCTTT
TRBD2	.	TRBV6-4	TRBJ2-1	CASSIGYTLSGGDEQFF	TGTGCCAGCAGCATAGGATACACCCTGTCGGGGGGGGATGAGCAGTTCTTC
TRBD1	.	TRBV7-2	TRBJ2-6	CASSPRTTQGISGANVLTF	TGTGCCAGCAGCCCCAGAACAACACAGGGGATCTCTGGGGCCAACGTCCTGACTTTC
TRBD1	once	TRBV7-6	TRBJ1-2	CASSFLDRDKNYGYTF	TGTGCCAGCAGCTTTCTGGACAGGGATAAAAACTATGGCTACACCTTC
.	.	TRBV30	TRBJ2-5	CAWSVTGETQYF	TGTGCCTGGAGTGTAACAGGAGAGACCCAGTACTTC
.	.	TRBV12-3/TRBV12-4	TRBJ1-2	CASSAGFGYGYTF	TGTGCCAGCAGCGCAGGGTTTGGGTATGGCTACACCTTC
.	.	TRBV12-3/TRBV12-4	TRBJ1-3	CASSLGRGDTIYF	TGTGCCAGCAGTTTAGGCAGGGGAGACACCATATATTTT
TRBD2	.	TRBV7-2	TRBJ2-1	CASSLRLAGPAGIYNEQFF	TGTGCCAGCAGCTTAAGGCTAGCGGGGCCCGCGGGAATCTACAATGAGCAGTTCTTC
.	.	TRBV28	TRBJ2-3	CASSLTDTQYF	TGTGCCAGCAGTCTCACAGATACGCAGTATTTT
.	.	TRBV24-1	TRBJ1-1	CATSDSVGREAFF	TGTGCCACCAGTGACTCGGTCGGTCGCGAAGCTTTCTTT
TRBD2	.	TRBV28	TRBJ2-7	CASSLVLAGAYEQYF	TGTGCCAGCAGTTTAGTTCTAGCGGGGGCCTACGAGCAGTACTTC
.	.	TRBV13	TRBJ2-7	CASSFTGAYEQYF	TGTGCCAGCAGCTTTACAGGCGCCTACGAGCAGTACTTC
.	.	TRBV28	TRBJ2-7	CASSPTRGWYEQYF	TGTGCCAGCAGTCCCACGAGGGGGTGGTACGAGCAGTACTTC
.	.	TRBV14	TRBJ1-2	CASSPLAGLGYTF	TGTGCCAGCAGCCCCCTAGCGGGTTTGGGCTACACCTTC
TRBD1	.	TRBV18	TRBJ1-3	CASSRDSLTNSGNTIYF	TGTGCCAGCTCTAGGGACAGCCTAACCAACTCTGGAAACACCATATATTTT
TRBD2	.	TRBV24-1	TRBJ2-3	CATSPPLAGGPTDTQYF	TGTGCCACCAGTCCTCCACTAGCGGGGGGCCCCACAGATACGCAGTATTTT
.	once	TRBV7-9	TRBJ2-5	CASSLDRWQETQYF	TGTGCCAGCAGCTTAGACAGGTGGCAAGAGACCCAGTACTTC
.	.	TRBV28	TRBJ1-2	CASSSPSGNYGYTF	TGTGCCAGCAGCTCCCCGTCAGGGAACTATGGCTACACCTTC
TRBD2	.	TRBV3-1/TRBV3-2	TRBJ2-2	CASSHWSSGGINTGELFF	TGTGCCAGCAGCCATTGGTCTAGCGGGGGAATTAACACCGGGGAGCTGTTTTTT
TRBD2	.	TRBV7-9	TRBJ2-5	CASTIGEGETQYF	TGTGCCAGCACCATTGGGGAGGGAGAGACCCAGTACTTC
TRBD2	once	TRBV7-2	TRBJ2-5	CASSQNLAGAGKTQYF	TGTGCCAGCAGCCAAAACCTAGCGGGGGCGGGGAAGACCCAGTACTTC
TRBD1	.	TRBV25-1	TRBJ2-6	CASSPRDRTISGANVLTF	TGTGCCAGCAGTCCCCGGGACAGGACAATTTCTGGGGCCAACGTCCTGACTTTC
.	.	TRBV2	TRBJ2-5	CASFTDRGQETQYF	TGTGCCAGCTTCACAGATAGAGGGCAAGAGACCCAGTACTTC